Here is one T cell receptor (beta chain) with its context. The antigen remains unidentified. Read data end 3 residues before the CDR3 end; the end is taken from the germline J gene. CVID subjects were neither ill nor on immunomodulatory or immunosuppressive medication at sampling. This sample was included in a study of T cell clonality in common variable immunodeficiency. Findings and caveats of the study: Fewer deletions and N-nucleotide insertions were reportedly seen in common variable immunodeficiency TCR beta sequences.

The germline V and J ends were trimmed by 7 bases and 0 bases, with 7 bases remaining between them. The germline V gene encodes CDR1 DFQATT and CDR2 SNEGSKA (reference sequence). This CDR3 contains 12 residues. Equal genomic DNA amounts from CVID and control samples were sequenced. Some clones are missing from TCRdb's copy, which holds only in-frame ones; the method was immunoSEQ multiplex PCR. This sample has fewer than 40,000 clones, each found more than once. The clonotype comes from a human donor with common variable immunodeficiency. The sequenced material came from peripheral blood mononuclear cells. This chain joins TRBV20-1 and TRBJ2-1, with D unresolved. The covered CDR3 bases are TGCAGTGTCGCCGGCTCCTACAATGAG. Translated, it gives CSVAGSYNE. The full CDR3 is CSVAGSYNEQFF.